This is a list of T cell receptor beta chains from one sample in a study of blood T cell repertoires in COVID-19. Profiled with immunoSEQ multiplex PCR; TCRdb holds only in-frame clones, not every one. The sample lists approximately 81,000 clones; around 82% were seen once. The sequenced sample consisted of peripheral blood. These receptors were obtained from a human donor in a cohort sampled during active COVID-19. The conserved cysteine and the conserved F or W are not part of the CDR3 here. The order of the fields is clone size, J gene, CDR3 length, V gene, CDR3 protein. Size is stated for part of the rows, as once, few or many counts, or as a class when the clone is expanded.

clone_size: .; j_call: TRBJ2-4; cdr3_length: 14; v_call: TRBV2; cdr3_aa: ASKERRVGGEDIQY
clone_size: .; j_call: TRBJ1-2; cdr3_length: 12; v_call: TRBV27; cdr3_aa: ASSLYQGIYGYT
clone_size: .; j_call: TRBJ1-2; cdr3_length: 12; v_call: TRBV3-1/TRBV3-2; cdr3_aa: ASSQDGTGPGYT
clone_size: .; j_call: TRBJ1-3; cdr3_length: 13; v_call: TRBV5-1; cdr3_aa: ASSPRASSGNTIY
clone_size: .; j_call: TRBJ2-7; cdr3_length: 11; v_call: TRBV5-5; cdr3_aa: ASNQGAEYEQY
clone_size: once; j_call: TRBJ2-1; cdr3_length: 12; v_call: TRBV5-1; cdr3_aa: ASSDQAAYNEQF
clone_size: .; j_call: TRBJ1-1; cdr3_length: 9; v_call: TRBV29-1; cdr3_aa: SVQLNTEAF
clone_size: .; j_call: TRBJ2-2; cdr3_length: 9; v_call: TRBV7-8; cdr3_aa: ASSKLGELF
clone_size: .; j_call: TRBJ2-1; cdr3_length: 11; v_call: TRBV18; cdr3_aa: ASSPEVINEQF
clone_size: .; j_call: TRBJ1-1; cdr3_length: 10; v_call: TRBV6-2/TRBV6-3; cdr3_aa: ASSGQAGPAF
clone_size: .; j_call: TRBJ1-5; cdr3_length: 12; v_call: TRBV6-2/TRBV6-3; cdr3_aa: ASSSGGSNQPQH
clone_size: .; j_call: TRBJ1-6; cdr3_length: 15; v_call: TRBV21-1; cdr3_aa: ASSKMVVGEGGSPLH
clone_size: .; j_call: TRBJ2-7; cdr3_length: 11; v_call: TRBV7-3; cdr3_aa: ASSLGRDYEQY
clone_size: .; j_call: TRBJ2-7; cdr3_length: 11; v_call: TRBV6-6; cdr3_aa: ASNTDSTPRQY
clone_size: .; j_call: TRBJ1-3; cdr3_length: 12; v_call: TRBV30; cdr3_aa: AWSVLAGQGVRY
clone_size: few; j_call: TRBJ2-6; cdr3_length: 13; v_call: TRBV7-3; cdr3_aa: ASSLDSSGANVLT
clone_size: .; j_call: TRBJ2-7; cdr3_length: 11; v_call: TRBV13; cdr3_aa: ASSTGQTYEQY
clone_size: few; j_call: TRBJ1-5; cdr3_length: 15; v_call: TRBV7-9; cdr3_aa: ASSKQGPGRLNQPQH
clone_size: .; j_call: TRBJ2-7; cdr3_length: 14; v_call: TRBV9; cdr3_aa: ASSAHPDSGLGEQY
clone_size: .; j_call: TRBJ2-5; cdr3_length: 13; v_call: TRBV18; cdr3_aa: ASSTGTGPSATQY
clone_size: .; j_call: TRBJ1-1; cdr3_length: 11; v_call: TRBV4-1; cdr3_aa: ASSQREGTEAF
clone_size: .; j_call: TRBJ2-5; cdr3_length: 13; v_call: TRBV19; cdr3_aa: ASSEGGMVAETQY
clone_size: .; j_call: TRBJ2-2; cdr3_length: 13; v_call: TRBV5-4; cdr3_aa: ASSLDYSNTGELF
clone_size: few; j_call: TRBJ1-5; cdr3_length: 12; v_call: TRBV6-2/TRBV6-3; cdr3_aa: ASSYGGWGQPQH
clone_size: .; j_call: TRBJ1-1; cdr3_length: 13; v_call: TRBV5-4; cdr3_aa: ASSLDRGMNTEAF
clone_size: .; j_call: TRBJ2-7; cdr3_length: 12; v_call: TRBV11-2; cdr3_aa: ASSFQGMVYEQY
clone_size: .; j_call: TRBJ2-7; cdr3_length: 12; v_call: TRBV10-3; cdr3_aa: AISGNSGTYEQY
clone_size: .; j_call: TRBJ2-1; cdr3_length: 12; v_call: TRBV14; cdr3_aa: ASSPPGSYNEQF
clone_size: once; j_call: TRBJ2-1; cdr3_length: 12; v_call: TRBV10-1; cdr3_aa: ASSLDRAPNEQF
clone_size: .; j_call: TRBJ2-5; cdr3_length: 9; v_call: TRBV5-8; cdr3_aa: ASSLETSGY
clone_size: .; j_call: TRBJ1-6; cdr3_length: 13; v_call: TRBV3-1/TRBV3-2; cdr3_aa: ASSQAAGVNSPLH
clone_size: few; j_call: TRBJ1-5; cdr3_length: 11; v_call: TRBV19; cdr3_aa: ASSNGRIEPQH
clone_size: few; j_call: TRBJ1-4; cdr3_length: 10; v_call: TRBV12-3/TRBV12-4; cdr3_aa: ASRKRREKLF
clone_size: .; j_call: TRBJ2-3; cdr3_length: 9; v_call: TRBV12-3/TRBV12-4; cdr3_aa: ASRTADTQY
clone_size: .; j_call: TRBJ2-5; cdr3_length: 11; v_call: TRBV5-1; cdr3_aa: ASSQGQKETQY
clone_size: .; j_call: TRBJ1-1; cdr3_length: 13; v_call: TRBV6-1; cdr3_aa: ASSEGGTGGTEAF
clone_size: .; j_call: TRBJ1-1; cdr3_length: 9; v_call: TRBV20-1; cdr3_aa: SARHPDRAF
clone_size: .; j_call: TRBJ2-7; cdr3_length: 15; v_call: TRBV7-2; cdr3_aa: ASSLGRRGLAGQEQY
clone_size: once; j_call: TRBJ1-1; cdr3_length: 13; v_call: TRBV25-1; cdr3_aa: ASSESHRGNTEAF
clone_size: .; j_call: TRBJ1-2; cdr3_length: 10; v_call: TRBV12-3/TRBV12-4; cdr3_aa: ATGDRYYGYT
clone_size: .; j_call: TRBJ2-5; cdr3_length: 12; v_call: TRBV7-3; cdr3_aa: ASSLDRVQETQY
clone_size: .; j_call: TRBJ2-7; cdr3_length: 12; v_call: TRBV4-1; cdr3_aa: ASSQERTVDEQY
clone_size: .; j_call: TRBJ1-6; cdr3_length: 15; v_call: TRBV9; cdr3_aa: ASSRGQASSYNSPLH
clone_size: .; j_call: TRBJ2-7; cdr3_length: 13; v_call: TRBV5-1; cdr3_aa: ASSLAAGQTYEQY
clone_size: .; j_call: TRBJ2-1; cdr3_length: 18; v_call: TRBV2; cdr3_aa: ASSDQGQGSGVSSYNEQF
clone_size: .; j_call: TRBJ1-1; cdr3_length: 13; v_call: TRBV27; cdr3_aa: ASSFWDRANTEAF
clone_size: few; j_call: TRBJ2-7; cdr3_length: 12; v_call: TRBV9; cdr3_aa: ASSVSGTTHEQY
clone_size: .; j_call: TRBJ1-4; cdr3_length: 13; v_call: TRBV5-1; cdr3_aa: ASSRGDTANEKLF